This T cell receptor beta chain was observed in a study of blood T cell repertoires in COVID-19. Participants came from roughly 23 US areas, aged about 18 to 100 years. Trimming stripped 0 bases from V and 0 bases from J, with 6 bases between. The V gene's germline CDR1 is SGHRS and CDR2 YFSETQ. This CDR3 is built from 14 residues. TCRdb's table, derived via immunoSEQ multiplex PCR, lists solely in-frame clones and lacks some. The sample has more than 250,000 clones; 86% are singletons. The chain joins TRBV5-1 to TRBJ2-5; D is perhaps TRBD1 (5 bases). Sample: PBMCs or T cells enriched from blood (not recorded which). The receptor was derived from a woman between 18 and 29 years old who had recovered from COVID-19. The CDR3 DNA reads TGCGCCAGCAGCTTGGGACAGAACCAAGAGACCCAGTACTTC. It specifies CASSLGQNQETQYF.